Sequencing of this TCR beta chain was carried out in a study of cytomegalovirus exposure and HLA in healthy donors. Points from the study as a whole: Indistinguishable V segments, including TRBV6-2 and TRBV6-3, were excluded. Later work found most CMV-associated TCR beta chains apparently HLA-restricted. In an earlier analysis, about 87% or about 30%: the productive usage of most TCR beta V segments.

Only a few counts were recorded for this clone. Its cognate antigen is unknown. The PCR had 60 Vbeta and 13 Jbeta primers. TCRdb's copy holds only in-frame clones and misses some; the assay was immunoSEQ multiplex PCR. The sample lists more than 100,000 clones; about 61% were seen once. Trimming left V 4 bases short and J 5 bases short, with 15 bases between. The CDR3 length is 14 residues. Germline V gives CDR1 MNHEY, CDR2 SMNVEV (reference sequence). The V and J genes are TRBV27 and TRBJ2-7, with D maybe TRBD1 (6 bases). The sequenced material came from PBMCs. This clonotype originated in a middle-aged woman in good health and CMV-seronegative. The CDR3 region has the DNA TGTGCCAGCAGTTGGGGGCCCGACCCAAACGAGCAGTACTTC. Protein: CASSWGPDPNEQYF.